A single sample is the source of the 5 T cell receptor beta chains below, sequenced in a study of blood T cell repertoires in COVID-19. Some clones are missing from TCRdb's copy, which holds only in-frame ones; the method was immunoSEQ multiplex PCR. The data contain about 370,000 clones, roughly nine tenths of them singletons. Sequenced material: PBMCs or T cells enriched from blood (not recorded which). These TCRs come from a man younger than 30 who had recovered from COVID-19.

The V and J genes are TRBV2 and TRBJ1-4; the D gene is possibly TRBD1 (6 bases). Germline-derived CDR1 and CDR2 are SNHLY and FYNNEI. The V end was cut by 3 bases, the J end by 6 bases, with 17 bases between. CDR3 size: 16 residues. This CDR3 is CASSDPLQGPDEKLFF. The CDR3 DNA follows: TGTGCCAGCAGTGATCCCTTACAGGGCCCTGATGAAAAACTGTTTTTT.

CDR3 nucleotides: TGTGCCAGCAGCCACGGACAGGCCCCAAATTCACCCCTCCACTTT. It specifies CASSHGQAPNSPLHF. The chain recombines TRBV5-5 with TRBJ1-6; 7 positions match TRBD1. The germline V gene encodes CDR1 SGHKS and CDR2 YYEKEE (reference sequence). The length of the CDR3 is 15 residues. Germline trimming cut 4 bases from V and 7 bases from J; bases unmatched to any gene: 8.

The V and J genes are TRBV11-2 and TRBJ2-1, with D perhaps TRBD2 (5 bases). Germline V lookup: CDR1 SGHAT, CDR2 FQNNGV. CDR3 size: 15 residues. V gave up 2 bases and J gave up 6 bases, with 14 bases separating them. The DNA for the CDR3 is TGTGCCAGCAGCTTATCGCCTAGCATAAGCAATGAGCAGTTCTTC. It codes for CASSLSPSISNEQFF.

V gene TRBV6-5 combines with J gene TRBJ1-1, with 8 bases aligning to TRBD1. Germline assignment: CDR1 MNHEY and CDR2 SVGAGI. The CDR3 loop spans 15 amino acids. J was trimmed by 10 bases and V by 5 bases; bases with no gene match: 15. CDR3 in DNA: TGTGCCAGCAGTCTACCGATCGGACAGGGCGGCGTAGCTTTCTTT. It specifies CASSLPIGQGGVAFF.

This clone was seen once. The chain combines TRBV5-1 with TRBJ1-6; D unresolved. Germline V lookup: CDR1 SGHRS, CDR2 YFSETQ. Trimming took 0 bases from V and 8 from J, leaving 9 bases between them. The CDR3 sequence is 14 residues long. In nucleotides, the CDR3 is TGCGCCAGCAGCTTGGCCCAGTTTGATTCACCCCTCCACTTT. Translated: CASSLAQFDSPLHF. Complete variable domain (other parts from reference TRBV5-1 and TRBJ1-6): KAGVTQTPRYLIKTRGQQVTLSCSPISGHRSVSWYQQTPGQGLQFLFEYFSETQRNKGNFPGRFSGRQFSNSRSEMNVSTLELGDSALYLCASSLAQFDSPLHFGNGTRLTVT.